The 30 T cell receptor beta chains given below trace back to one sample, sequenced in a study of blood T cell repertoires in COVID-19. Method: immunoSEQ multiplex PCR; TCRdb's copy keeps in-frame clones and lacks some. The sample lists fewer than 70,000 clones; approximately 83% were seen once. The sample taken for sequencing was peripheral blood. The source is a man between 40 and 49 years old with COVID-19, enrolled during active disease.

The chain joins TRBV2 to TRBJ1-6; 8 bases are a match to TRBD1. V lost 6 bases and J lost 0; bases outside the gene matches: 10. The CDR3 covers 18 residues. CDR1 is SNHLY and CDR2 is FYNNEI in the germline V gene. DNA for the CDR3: TGTGCCAGCAGGGGAACCGGGACAGGAGTCTCCTATAATTCACCCCTCCACTTT. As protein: CASRGTGTGVSYNSPLHF.

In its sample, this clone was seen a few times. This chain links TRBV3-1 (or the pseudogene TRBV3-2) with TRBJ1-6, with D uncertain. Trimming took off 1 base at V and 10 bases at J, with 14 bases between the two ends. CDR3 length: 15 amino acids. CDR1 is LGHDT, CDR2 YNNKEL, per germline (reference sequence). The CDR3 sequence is CASSQGPPGGSPLHF. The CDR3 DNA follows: TGTGCCAGCAGCCAAGGCCCGCCAGGTGGGTCACCCCTCCACTTT.

CDR3 sequence reads: CASSSAGVGYTF. The CDR3 coding sequence is TGTGCCAGCTCATCAGCAGGGGTAGGCTACACCTTC. The chain has TRBV18 and TRBJ1-2, with D possibly TRBD1 on 6 matching bases. The germline V and J ends were trimmed by 5 bases and 8 bases, with 12 bases remaining between them. Germline CDR1 KGHSH, CDR2 LQKENI. The CDR3 spans 12 residues.

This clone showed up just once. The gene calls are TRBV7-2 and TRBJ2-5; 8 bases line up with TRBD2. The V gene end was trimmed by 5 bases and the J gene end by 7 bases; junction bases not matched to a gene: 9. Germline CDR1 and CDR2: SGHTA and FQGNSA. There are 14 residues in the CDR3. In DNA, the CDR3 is TGTGCCAGCAGCATCGTAGCGGGACTGGCGACCCAGTACTTC. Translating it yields CASSIVAGLATQYF. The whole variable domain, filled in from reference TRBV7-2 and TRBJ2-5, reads GAGVSQSPSNKVTEKGKDVELRCDPISGHTALYWYRQSLGQGLEFLIYFQGNSAPDKSGLPSDRFSAERTGGSVSTLTIQRTQQEDSAVYLCASSIVAGLATQYFGPGTRLLVL.

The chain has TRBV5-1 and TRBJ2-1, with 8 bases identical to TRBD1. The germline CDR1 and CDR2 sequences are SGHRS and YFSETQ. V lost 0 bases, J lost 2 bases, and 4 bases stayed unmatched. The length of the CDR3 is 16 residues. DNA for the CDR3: TGCGCCAGCAGCTTGGGTGCGACAGGGGCCTACAATGAGCAGTTCTTC. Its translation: CASSLGATGAYNEQFF.

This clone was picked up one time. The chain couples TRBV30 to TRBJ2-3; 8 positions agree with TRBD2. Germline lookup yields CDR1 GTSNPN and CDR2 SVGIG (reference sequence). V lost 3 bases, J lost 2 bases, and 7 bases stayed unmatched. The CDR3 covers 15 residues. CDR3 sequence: CAWRGAGDFTDTQYF. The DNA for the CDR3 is TGTGCCTGGAGGGGAGCGGGGGATTTCACAGATACGCAGTATTTT.

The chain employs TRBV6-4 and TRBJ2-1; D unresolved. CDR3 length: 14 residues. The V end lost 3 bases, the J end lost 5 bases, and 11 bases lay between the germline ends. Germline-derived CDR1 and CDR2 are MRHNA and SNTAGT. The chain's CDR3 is CASSDGRPHNEQFF. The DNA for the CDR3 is TGTGCCAGCAGTGATGGGCGACCCCACAATGAGCAGTTCTTC.

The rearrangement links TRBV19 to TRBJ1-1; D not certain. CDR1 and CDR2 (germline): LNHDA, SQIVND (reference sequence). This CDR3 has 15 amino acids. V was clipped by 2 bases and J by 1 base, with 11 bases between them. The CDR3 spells CASSISGFGNTEAFF. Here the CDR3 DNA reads TGTGCCAGTAGTATATCCGGTTTCGGGAACACTGAAGCTTTCTTT.

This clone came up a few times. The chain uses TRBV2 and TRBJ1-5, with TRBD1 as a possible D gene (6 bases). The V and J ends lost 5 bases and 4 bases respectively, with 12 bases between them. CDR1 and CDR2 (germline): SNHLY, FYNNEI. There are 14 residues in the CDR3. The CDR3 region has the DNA TGTGCCAGCAGTACAGGACAGCCTAATCAGCCCCAGCATTTT. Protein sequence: CASSTGQPNQPQHF. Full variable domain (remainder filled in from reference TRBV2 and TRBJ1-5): EPEVTQTPSHQVTQMGQEVILRCVPISNHLYFYWYRQILGQKVEFLVSFYNNEISEKSEIFDDQFSVERPDGSNFTLKIRSTKLEDSAMYFCASSTGQPNQPQHFGDGTRLSIL.

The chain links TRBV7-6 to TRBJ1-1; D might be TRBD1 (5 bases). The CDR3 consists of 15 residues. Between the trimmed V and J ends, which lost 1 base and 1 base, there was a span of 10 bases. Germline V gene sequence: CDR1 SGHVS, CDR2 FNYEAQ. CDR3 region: CASSLEGTGNTEAFF. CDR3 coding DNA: TGTGCCAGCAGCTTAGAAGGCACAGGGAACACTGAAGCTTTCTTT.

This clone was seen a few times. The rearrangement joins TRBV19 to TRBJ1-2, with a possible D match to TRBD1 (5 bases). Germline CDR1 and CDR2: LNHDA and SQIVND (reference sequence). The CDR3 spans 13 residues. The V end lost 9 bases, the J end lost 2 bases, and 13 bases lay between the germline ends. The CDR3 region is CASRQTDNYGYTF. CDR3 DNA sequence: TGTGCCAGCCGACAGACAGACAACTATGGCTACACCTTC.

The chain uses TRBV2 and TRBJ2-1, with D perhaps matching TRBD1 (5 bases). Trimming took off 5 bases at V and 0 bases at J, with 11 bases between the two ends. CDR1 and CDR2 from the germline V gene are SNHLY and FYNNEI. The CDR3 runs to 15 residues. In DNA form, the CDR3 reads TGTGCCAGCAGTTCAGGGCACAGCTCCTACAATGAGCAGTTCTTC. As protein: CASSSGHSSYNEQFF. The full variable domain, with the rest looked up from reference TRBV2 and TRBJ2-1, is EPEVTQTPSHQVTQMGQEVILRCVPISNHLYFYWYRQILGQKVEFLVSFYNNEISEKSEIFDDQFSVERPDGSNFTLKIRSTKLEDSAMYFCASSSGHSSYNEQFFGPGTRLTVL.

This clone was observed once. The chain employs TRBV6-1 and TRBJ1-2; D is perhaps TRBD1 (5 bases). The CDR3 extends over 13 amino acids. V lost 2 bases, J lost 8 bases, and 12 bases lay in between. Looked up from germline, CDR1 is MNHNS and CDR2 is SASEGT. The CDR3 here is CASSEKQGGGYTF. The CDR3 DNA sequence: TGTGCCAGCAGTGAAAAGCAGGGTGGCGGCTACACCTTC.

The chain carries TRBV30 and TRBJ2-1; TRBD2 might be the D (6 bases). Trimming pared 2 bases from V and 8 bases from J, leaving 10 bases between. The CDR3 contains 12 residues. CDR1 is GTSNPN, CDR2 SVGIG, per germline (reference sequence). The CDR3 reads CAWSKGEDEQFF. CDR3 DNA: TGTGCCTGGAGTAAAGGGGAGGATGAGCAGTTCTTC.

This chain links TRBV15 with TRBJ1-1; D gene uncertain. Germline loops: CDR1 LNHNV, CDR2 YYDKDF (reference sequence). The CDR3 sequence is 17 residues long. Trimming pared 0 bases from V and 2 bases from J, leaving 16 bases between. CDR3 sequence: CATSRDLLGGGNTEAFF. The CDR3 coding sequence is TGTGCCACCAGCAGAGATCTCTTAGGAGGAGGAAACACTGAAGCTTTCTTT.

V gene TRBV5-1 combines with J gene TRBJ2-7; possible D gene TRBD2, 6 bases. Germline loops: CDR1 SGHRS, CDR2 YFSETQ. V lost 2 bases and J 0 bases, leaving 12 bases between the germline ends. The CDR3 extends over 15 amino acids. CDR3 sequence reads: CASSLRGTSSYEQYF. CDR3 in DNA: TGCGCCAGCAGCTTACGGGGGACTTCCTCCTACGAGCAGTACTTC.

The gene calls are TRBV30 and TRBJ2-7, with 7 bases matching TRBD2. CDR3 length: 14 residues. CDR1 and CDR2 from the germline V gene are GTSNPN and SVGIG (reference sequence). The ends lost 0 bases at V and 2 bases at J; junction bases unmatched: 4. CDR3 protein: CAWSVQAGAYEQYF. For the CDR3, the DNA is TGTGCCTGGAGTGTACAGGCGGGGGCCTACGAGCAGTACTTC. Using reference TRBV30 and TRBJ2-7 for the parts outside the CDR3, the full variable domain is SQTIHQWPATLVQPVGSPLSLECTVEGTSNPNLYWYRQAAGRGLQLLFYSVGIGQISSEVPQNLSASRPQDRQFILSSKKLLLSDSGFYLCAWSVQAGAYEQYFGPGTRLTVT.

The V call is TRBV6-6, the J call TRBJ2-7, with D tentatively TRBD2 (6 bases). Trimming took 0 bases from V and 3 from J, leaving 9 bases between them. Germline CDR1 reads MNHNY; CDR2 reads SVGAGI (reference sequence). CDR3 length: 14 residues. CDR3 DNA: TGTGCCAGCAGTTACTCTCGGACTAACTACGAGCAGTACTTC. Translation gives CASSYSRTNYEQYF.

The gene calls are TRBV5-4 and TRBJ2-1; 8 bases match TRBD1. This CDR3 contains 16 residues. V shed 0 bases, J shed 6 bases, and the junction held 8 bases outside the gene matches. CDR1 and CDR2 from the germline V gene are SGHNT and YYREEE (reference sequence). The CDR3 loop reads CASSLARTGFTNEQFF. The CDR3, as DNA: TGTGCCAGCAGCTTGGCCAGGACAGGGTTTACCAATGAGCAGTTCTTC.

The DNA for the CDR3 is TGTGCCAGCAGTCTCGGGGGGGCGATGGGCAGAGAAAAACTGTTTTTT. As protein: CASSLGGAMGREKLFF. This rearrangement joins TRBV6-6 to TRBJ1-4, with D possibly matching TRBD1 (6 bases). This CDR3 has 16 residues. V was clipped by 5 bases and J by 8 bases, with 21 bases between them. The germline V gene has CDR1 MNHNY and CDR2 SVGAGI (reference sequence).

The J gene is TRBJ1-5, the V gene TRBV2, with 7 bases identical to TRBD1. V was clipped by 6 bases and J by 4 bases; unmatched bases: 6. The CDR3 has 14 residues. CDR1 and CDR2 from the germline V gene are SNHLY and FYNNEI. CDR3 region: CASRGDSTNQPQHF. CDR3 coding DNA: TGTGCCAGCAGAGGGGACAGTACAAATCAGCCCCAGCATTTT.

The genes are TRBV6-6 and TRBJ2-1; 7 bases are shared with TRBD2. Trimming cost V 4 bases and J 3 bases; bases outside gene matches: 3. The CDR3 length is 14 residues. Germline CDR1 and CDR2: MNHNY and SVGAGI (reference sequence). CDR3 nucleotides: TGTGCCAGCAGTTCCCGGGGGGACTACAATGAGCAGTTCTTC. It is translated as CASSSRGDYNEQFF.

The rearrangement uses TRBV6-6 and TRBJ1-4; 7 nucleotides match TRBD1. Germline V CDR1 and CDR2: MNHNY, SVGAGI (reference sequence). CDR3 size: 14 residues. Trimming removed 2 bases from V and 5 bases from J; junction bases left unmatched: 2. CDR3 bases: TGTGCCAGCAGTTACCCACAGGGGAATGAAAAACTGTTTTTT. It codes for CASSYPQGNEKLFF.

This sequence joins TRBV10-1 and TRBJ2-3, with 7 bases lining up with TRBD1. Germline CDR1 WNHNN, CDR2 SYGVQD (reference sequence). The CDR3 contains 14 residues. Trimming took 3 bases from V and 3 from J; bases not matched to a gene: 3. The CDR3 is CASSDTGVTDTQYF. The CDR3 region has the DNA TGCGCCAGCAGTGATACAGGGGTAACAGATACGCAGTATTTT.

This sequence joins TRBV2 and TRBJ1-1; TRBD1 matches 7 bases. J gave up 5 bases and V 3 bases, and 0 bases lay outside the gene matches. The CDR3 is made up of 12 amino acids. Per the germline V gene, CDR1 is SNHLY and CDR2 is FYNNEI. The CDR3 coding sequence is TGTGCCAGCAGTGACAGGGGGACTGAAGCTTTCTTT. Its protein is CASSDRGTEAFF.

The CDR3 loop is CASSLEGTGGGSDTQYF. CDR3 sequence (DNA): TGCGCCAGCAGCTTGGAAGGTACAGGCGGGGGGTCGGATACGCAGTATTTT. The chain couples TRBV5-1 to TRBJ2-3; TRBD2 matches 8 bases. Germline CDR1 reads SGHRS; CDR2 reads YFSETQ. V trimming: 0 bases; J trimming: 6 bases; junction bases outside the gene matches: 12. The CDR3 is 17 amino acids.

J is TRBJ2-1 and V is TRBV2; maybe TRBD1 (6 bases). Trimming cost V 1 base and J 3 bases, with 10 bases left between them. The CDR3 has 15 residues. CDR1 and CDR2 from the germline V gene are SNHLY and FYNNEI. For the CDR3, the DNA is TGTGCCAGCAGTGAAGTTAAACAGGGCTACAATGAGCAGTTCTTC. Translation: CASSEVKQGYNEQFF.

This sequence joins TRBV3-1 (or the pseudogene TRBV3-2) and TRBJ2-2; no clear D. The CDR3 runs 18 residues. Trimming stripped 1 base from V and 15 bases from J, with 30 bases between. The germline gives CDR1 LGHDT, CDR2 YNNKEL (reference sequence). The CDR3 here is CASSQVLVMRHRPSKVFF. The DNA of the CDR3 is TGTGCCAGCAGCCAAGTCTTAGTCATGAGACACCGCCCATCGAAGGTGTTTTTT.

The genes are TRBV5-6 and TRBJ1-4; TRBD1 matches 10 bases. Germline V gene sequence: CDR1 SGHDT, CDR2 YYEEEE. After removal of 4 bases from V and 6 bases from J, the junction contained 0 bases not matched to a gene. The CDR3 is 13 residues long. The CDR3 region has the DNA TGTGCCAGCAGCGGGACAGGGGATGAAAAACTGTTTTTT. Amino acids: CASSGTGDEKLFF.

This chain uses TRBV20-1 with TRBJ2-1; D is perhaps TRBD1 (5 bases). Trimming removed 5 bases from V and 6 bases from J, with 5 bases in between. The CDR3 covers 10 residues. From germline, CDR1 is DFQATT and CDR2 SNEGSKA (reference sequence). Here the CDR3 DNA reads TGCAGTGCTCAGGGCAATGAGCAGTTCTTC. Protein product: CSAQGNEQFF.